The rows below give T cell receptor beta chains drawn from one sample of a study of blood T cell repertoires in COVID-19. The assay was immunoSEQ multiplex PCR, and TCRdb's table has in-frame clones only and misses some. The sample lists about 130,000 clones; 84% were seen once. The material sequenced was peripheral blood. The receptors derive from a woman in her 30s who had recovered from COVID-19. Both conserved end residues are part of each CDR3. D genes are given only for firm matches. Clone size is not always given. Where it is, it says once, few, many or a class for expanded clones.

CDR3 length: 14; D gene: NA; V gene: TRBV12-5; clone size: once; J gene: TRBJ2-7; CDR3 DNA: TGTGCTAGTGCGCCCCAGAGGGCAAGGGAAGAGCAGTACTTC; CDR3 protein: CASAPQRAREEQYF
CDR3 length: 18; D gene: TRBD1; V gene: TRBV3-1/TRBV3-2; clone size: NA; J gene: TRBJ2-6; CDR3 DNA: TGTGCCAGCACCCTAAGACAGGGGGCGAGCTCTGGGGCCAACGTCCTGACTTTC; CDR3 protein: CASTLRQGASSGANVLTF
CDR3 length: 13; D gene: NA; V gene: TRBV5-5; clone size: NA; J gene: TRBJ2-6; CDR3 DNA: TGTGCCAGCAGCTTCGCTGGGGCCAACGTCCTGACTTTC; CDR3 protein: CASSFAGANVLTF
CDR3 length: 14; D gene: NA; V gene: TRBV11-2; clone size: NA; J gene: TRBJ2-7; CDR3 DNA: TGTGCCAGCAGCTTAGGTAGCGGAACCTACGAGCAGTACTTC; CDR3 protein: CASSLGSGTYEQYF
CDR3 length: 15; D gene: NA; V gene: TRBV5-1; clone size: few; J gene: TRBJ1-1; CDR3 DNA: TGCGCCAGCAGCGTAGGACCCGACAGTCCCCCTGAAGCTTTCTTT; CDR3 protein: CASSVGPDSPPEAFF
CDR3 length: 17; D gene: TRBD1; V gene: TRBV4-1; clone size: NA; J gene: TRBJ1-1; CDR3 DNA: TGCGCCAGCAGCCCGTCAAGCATAGGACAGGGCCCCTCCGAAGCTTTCTTT; CDR3 protein: CASSPSSIGQGPSEAFF
CDR3 length: 15; D gene: NA; V gene: TRBV5-4; clone size: NA; J gene: TRBJ1-1; CDR3 DNA: TGTGCCAGCAGCTTCGGGAGGGTGAAGAACACTGAAGCTTTCTTT; CDR3 protein: CASSFGRVKNTEAFF
CDR3 length: 15; D gene: TRBD2; V gene: TRBV5-4; clone size: once; J gene: TRBJ2-5; CDR3 DNA: TGTGCCAGCAGCTTAAGAGCGGGAGAGCAAGAGACCCAGTACTTC; CDR3 protein: CASSLRAGEQETQYF
CDR3 length: 14; D gene: TRBD1; V gene: TRBV18; clone size: NA; J gene: TRBJ1-5; CDR3 DNA: TGTGCCAGCTCACCGGGACAGGTAGATCAGCCCCAGCATTTT; CDR3 protein: CASSPGQVDQPQHF
CDR3 length: 17; D gene: TRBD1; V gene: TRBV18; clone size: NA; J gene: TRBJ2-5; CDR3 DNA: TGTGCCAGCTCACTCGTAAAAGGACAGGGAAGAGGGGAGACCCAGTACTTC; CDR3 protein: CASSLVKGQGRGETQYF
CDR3 length: 12; D gene: NA; V gene: TRBV12-3/TRBV12-4; clone size: NA; J gene: TRBJ1-6; CDR3 DNA: TGTGCCAGCAGTTTCGGGAATTCACCCCTCCACTTT; CDR3 protein: CASSFGNSPLHF
CDR3 length: 17; D gene: NA; V gene: TRBV5-4; clone size: NA; J gene: TRBJ2-7; CDR3 DNA: TGTGCCAGCAGCTTGGGCGGGCGGGGTCGAGGGGACTACGAGCAGTACTTC; CDR3 protein: CASSLGGRGRGDYEQYF
CDR3 length: 14; D gene: NA; V gene: TRBV7-3; clone size: NA; J gene: TRBJ2-1; CDR3 DNA: TGTGCCAGCAGCTTAACCACTGCTAACAATGAGCAGTTCTTC; CDR3 protein: CASSLTTANNEQFF
CDR3 length: 13; D gene: NA; V gene: TRBV7-9; clone size: NA; J gene: TRBJ2-7; CDR3 DNA: TGTGCCAGCAGCGCCGACAACTCCTACGAGCAGTACTTC; CDR3 protein: CASSADNSYEQYF
CDR3 length: 15; D gene: TRBD2; V gene: TRBV2; clone size: NA; J gene: TRBJ2-3; CDR3 DNA: TGTGCCAGCAGTGGGCGACTAGCGGGGCGGGGAACGCAGTATTTT; CDR3 protein: CASSGRLAGRGTQYF
CDR3 length: 13; D gene: NA; V gene: TRBV19; clone size: few; J gene: TRBJ2-7; CDR3 DNA: TGTGCCAGTTCGACAGGACTCAACTCCGAGCAGTACTTC; CDR3 protein: CASSTGLNSEQYF
CDR3 length: 14; D gene: TRBD1; V gene: TRBV19; clone size: NA; J gene: TRBJ1-6; CDR3 DNA: TGTGCCAGTAGTGCACAGGGGAGGCTTTCACCCCTCCACTTT; CDR3 protein: CASSAQGRLSPLHF
CDR3 length: 14; D gene: NA; V gene: TRBV5-1; clone size: NA; J gene: TRBJ1-1; CDR3 DNA: TGCGCCAGCAGCTTTTCAGGGGACGGGACTGAAGCTTTCTTT; CDR3 protein: CASSFSGDGTEAFF
CDR3 length: 16; D gene: TRBD2; V gene: TRBV7-2; clone size: NA; J gene: TRBJ2-1; CDR3 DNA: TGTGCCAGCAGCGTCCTCGCGGGGGGACCTTGGGATGAGCAGTTCTTC; CDR3 protein: CASSVLAGGPWDEQFF
CDR3 length: 16; D gene: NA; V gene: TRBV5-1; clone size: once; J gene: TRBJ2-5; CDR3 DNA: TGCGCCAGCAGCTTCCTACCCCGACGGACACAAGAGACCCAGTACTTC; CDR3 protein: CASSFLPRRTQETQYF
CDR3 length: 17; D gene: NA; V gene: TRBV27; clone size: NA; J gene: TRBJ2-1; CDR3 DNA: TGTGCCAGCAGTCCGCCAGAGGGAGCGGGCCTAAAGAGGGAGCAGTTCTTC; CDR3 protein: CASSPPEGAGLKREQFF
CDR3 length: 10; D gene: NA; V gene: TRBV20-1; clone size: once; J gene: TRBJ2-7; CDR3 DNA: TGCAGTGCTAAAAGGGGCGAGCAGTACTTC; CDR3 protein: CSAKRGEQYF